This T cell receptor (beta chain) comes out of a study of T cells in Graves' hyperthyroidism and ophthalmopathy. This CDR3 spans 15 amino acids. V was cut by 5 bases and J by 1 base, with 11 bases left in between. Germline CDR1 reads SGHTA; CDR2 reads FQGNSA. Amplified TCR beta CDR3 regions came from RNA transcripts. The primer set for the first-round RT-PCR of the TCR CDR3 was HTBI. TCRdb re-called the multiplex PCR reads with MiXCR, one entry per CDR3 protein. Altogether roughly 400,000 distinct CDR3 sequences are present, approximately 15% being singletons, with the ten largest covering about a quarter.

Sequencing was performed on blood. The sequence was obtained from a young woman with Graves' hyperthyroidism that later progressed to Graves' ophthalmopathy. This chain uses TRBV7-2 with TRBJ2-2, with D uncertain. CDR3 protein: CASSKTPGNTGELFF. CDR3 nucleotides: TGTGCCAGCAGCAAAACACCAGGGAACACCGGGGAGCTGTTTTTT.